A single sample gave rise to the 8 T cell receptor beta chains below, sequenced in a study of T-cell reconstitution after alpha-beta-depleted transplantation in children. Unique molecular identifiers were incorporated into the prepared TCRbeta library. TCRdb used MiXCR to reprocess the PCR reads, holding one entry per CDR3 protein. There are roughly 160,000 distinct CDR3 sequences in the sample; 11% occur only once, and less than 15% lies in the top ten. Sequences were derived from PBMCs, sampled before TCRalphabeta/CD19-depleted stem cell transplant. These receptors were collected from a boy younger than 10 with acute myeloid leukemia, due to receive a stem cell transplant.

This clonotype showed up many times. V usage is TRBV7-9 and J usage is TRBJ2-2; 9 bases align to TRBD1. Per germline, CDR1 SEHNR and CDR2 FQNEAQ (reference sequence). Germline trimming cut 5 bases from V and 6 bases from J; bases unmatched to any gene: 10. CDR3 length: 16 residues. The CDR3 loop reads CASSKTRGTGPGELFF. CDR3 bases: TGTGCCAGCAGCAAAACAAGGGGGACAGGGCCCGGGGAGCTGTTTTTT. Combining the CDR3 with reference TRBV7-9 and TRBJ2-2 gives the whole variable domain DTGVSQNPRHKITKRGQNVTFRCDPISEHNRLYWYRQTLGQGPEFLTYFQNEAQLEKSRLLSDRFSAERPKGSFSTLEIQRTEQGDSAMYLCASSKTRGTGPGELFFGEGSRLTVL.

There are many counts of this clonotype. This rearrangement joins TRBV5-5 to TRBJ1-5; possibly TRBD1 for D (6 bases). CDR1 is SGHKS and CDR2 is YYEKEE in the germline V gene (reference sequence). Trimming left V 4 bases short and J 0 bases short, with 11 bases between. CDR3 length equals 15 residues. CDR3 sequence: CASSIGGYSNQPQHF. The CDR3 nucleotides are TGTGCCAGCAGCATAGGGGGGTATAGCAATCAGCCCCAGCATTTT.

This clonotype was observed many times. The chain is built from TRBV4-1 and TRBJ2-5, with a tentative D call TRBD1 (5 bases). The V end was cut by 0 bases, the J end by 2 bases, with 7 bases between. The CDR3 has 14 amino acids. Looked up from germline, CDR1 is MGHRA and CDR2 is YSYEKL. The CDR3: CASSQEGLQETQYF. In DNA, the CDR3 is TGCGCCAGCAGCCAAGAGGGGCTACAAGAGACCCAGTACTTC.

This clonotype appeared many times. This chain uses TRBV5-1 with TRBJ1-4; D unclear. This CDR3 spans 17 amino acids. The germline gives CDR1 SGHRS, CDR2 YFSETQ. Between the trimmed V and J ends, which lost 0 bases and 6 bases, there was a span of 18 bases. This CDR3 is CASSLAPRAGGYEKLFF. As DNA, the CDR3 is TGCGCCAGCAGCTTGGCCCCGAGGGCGGGCGGTTATGAAAAACTGTTTTTT.

In this sample, this clonotype turned up many times. CDR3 in amino acids: CASSLHGPSGNTIYF. CDR3 nucleotide sequence: TGCGCCAGCAGCTTGCACGGACCCTCTGGAAACACCATATATTTT. V usage is TRBV5-1 and J usage is TRBJ1-3; no reliable D call. V shed 1 base and J shed 0 bases, with 8 bases lying between them. The length of the CDR3 is 15 residues. Germline CDR1 and CDR2: SGHRS and YFSETQ.

This clonotype has ten or more counts. The chain has TRBV5-1 and TRBJ2-3; possible D gene TRBD2, 6 bases. Trimming stripped 3 bases from V and 6 bases from J, with 14 bases between. The CDR3 consists of 14 residues. Germline lookup yields CDR1 SGHRS and CDR2 YFSETQ. Here the CDR3 reads CASSWRGGMDTQYF. The CDR3 DNA reads TGCGCCAGCAGCTGGAGGGGTGGGATGGATACGCAGTATTTT. The full variable domain, in which reference TRBV5-1 and TRBJ2-3 provide the parts outside the CDR3, is KAGVTQTPRYLIKTRGQQVTLSCSPISGHRSVSWYQQTPGQGLQFLFEYFSETQRNKGNFPGRFSGRQFSNSRSEMNVSTLELGDSALYLCASSWRGGMDTQYFGPGTRLTVL.

This clonotype appeared many times. V is TRBV5-1 and J is TRBJ2-1; D remains unclear. From germline, CDR1 is SGHRS and CDR2 YFSETQ. With 3 bases removed from V and 7 bases from J, the gap between germline ends came to 8 bases. The CDR3 totals 12 residues. CDR3 protein: CASSSNPNEQFF. CDR3 sequence (DNA): TGCGCCAGCAGCTCCAACCCAAATGAGCAGTTCTTC. The variable domain in full, completed from reference TRBV5-1 and TRBJ2-1, reads KAGVTQTPRYLIKTRGQQVTLSCSPISGHRSVSWYQQTPGQGLQFLFEYFSETQRNKGNFPGRFSGRQFSNSRSEMNVSTLELGDSALYLCASSSNPNEQFFGPGTRLTVL.

In this sample, this clonotype turned up once. This clone may be a read error of a much larger clone one base away. The chain is built from TRBV27 and TRBJ2-2; 9 positions match TRBD1. CDR1 is MNHEY, CDR2 SMNVEV, per germline (reference sequence). The CDR3 loop spans 14 amino acids. CDR3 sequence (DNA): TGTGCCAGCATTTTATACAGGGGGCGCGGGGAGCTGTTTTTT. Its protein is CASILYRGRGELFF.